The 8 T cell receptor beta chains below all came from one sample that was sequenced in a study of T-cell reconstitution after alpha-beta-depleted transplantation in children. Unique molecular identifiers tagged the TCRbeta library. In TCRdb, the PCR reads were re-called with MiXCR into one record per CDR3 protein. The data contain 60,000 to 70,000 distinct CDR3 sequences, 4.9% of them singletons. This specimen was PBMCs, mostly from graft donor cells, taken 180 days after TCRalphabeta/CD19-depleted stem cell transplant. The source is a boy under two years old who had a stem cell transplant for acute myeloid leukemia, so the T cells may come from the graft donor.

This clonotype has a count of ten or more. The V gene is TRBV10-3, the J gene TRBJ1-1, with 8 bases matching TRBD1. Trimming took 10 bases from V and 4 from J; bases not matched to a gene: 11. This CDR3 contains 14 residues. Per germline, CDR1 ENHRY and CDR2 SYGVKD. CDR3 loop: CATRDRSVGTEAFF. The DNA for the CDR3 is TGTGCCACCCGGGACAGGTCGGTTGGCACTGAAGCTTTCTTT.

At least ten counts were recorded for this clonotype. The chain joins TRBV10-3 to TRBJ1-5; a possible D gene is TRBD1 (6 bases). V lost 8 bases and J lost 7, with 18 bases in between. Germline V gene lookup returns CDR1 ENHRY and CDR2 SYGVKD. The CDR3 sequence is 14 residues long. The CDR3 nucleotides are TGTGCCATCGGGGGCCGGAGGGCATACCAGCCCCAGCATTTT. The encoded protein is CAIGGRRAYQPQHF.

This clonotype was seen at least ten times. The CDR3 is CSATGTGDSPLHF. The CDR3 DNA sequence: TGCAGTGCTACCGGGACAGGGGATTCACCCCTCCACTTT. The chain joins TRBV20-1 to TRBJ1-6, with TRBD1 matching 10 bases. This CDR3 has 13 residues. J was trimmed by 8 bases and V by 4 bases; bases with no gene match: 2. Germline-derived CDR1 and CDR2 are DFQATT and SNEGSKA (reference sequence).

This clonotype came up many times. The CDR3 DNA reads TGTGCCAGCAGTTTATACGGCTGGACAGGGCTGTTGGACACTGAAGCTTTCTTT. It encodes CASSLYGWTGLLDTEAFF. The chain carries TRBV27 and TRBJ1-1; 8 nucleotides agree with TRBD1. Germline trimming cut 1 base from V and 3 bases from J; bases unmatched to any gene: 13. This CDR3 has 18 amino acids. Looked up from germline, CDR1 is MNHEY and CDR2 is SMNVEV (reference sequence).

This clonotype has at least ten counts. V gene TRBV5-1 combines with J gene TRBJ2-6; possibly TRBD2 for D (6 bases). Germline V lookup: CDR1 SGHRS, CDR2 YFSETQ. V was clipped by 2 bases and J by 0 bases, with 15 bases between them. The CDR3 totals 18 residues. The CDR3 DNA follows: TGCGCCAGCAGCTTTCGGGGGTGGAAGGGCTCTGGGGCCAACGTCCTGACTTTC. This codes for CASSFRGWKGSGANVLTF.

This clonotype showed up many times. V is TRBV7-2 and J is TRBJ2-1, with D unclear. CDR3 length equals 13 residues. From germline, CDR1 is SGHTA and CDR2 FQGNSA. V was clipped by 2 bases and J by 5 bases, with 7 bases between them. The CDR3, as DNA: TGTGCCAGCAGCTTATACAACAACAATGAGCAGTTCTTC. It encodes CASSLYNNNEQFF.

This clonotype was counted many times. The chain has TRBV29-1 and TRBJ2-5; 10 bases fit TRBD2. This CDR3 region has 16 residues. The V and J ends lost 0 bases and 5 bases, in that order; junction bases with no gene match: 9. CDR1 is SQVTM, CDR2 ANQGSEA, per germline. The CDR3 nucleotides read TGCAGCGTTGAAGAGTTCACTAGCGGGGTGCCTGAGACCCAGTACTTC. Residues: CSVEEFTSGVPETQYF.

The sample holds many counts of this clonotype. This chain links TRBV10-3 with TRBJ2-1, with D perhaps matching TRBD1 (5 bases). CDR1 and CDR2 (germline): ENHRY, SYGVKD. This CDR3 has 13 amino acids. The V gene lost 6 bases and the J gene lost 2 bases, with 8 bases spanning the gap. Here the CDR3 reads CAIRGQAYNEQFF. The CDR3 coding sequence is TGTGCCATCAGGGGGCAGGCCTACAATGAGCAGTTCTTC.